A single sample gave rise to the 25 T cell receptor beta chains below, sequenced in a study of blood T cell repertoires in COVID-19. TCRdb's table, derived via immunoSEQ multiplex PCR, lists solely in-frame clones and lacks some. Of over 250,000 clones detected, over 75% appear once; the ten largest clones hold about 14%. The specimen was peripheral blood. These TCRs come from a human donor in a cohort sampled during active COVID-19.

This clone was found a few times. The chain joins TRBV7-9 to TRBJ2-1, with D perhaps matching TRBD2 (5 bases). V was pared by 5 bases and J by 8 bases, with 16 bases between. The CDR3 totals 14 residues. Germline CDR1 is SEHNR and CDR2 is FQNEAQ (reference sequence). DNA of the CDR3: TGTGCCAGCAGCCCGTTCGGGGTTCCAGATGAGCAGTTCTTC. Translation: CASSPFGVPDEQFF.

This chain connects TRBV6-5 to TRBJ2-6; the match to TRBD1 covers 7 bases. V shed 6 bases, J shed 3 bases, and the junction held 8 bases outside the gene matches. This CDR3 spans 16 amino acids. Germline V gives CDR1 MNHEY, CDR2 SVGAGI. CDR3 nucleotides: TGTGCCAGCAGATACACAGGGGCGGGTGGGGCCAACGTCCTGACTTTC. Translating it yields CASRYTGAGGANVLTF.

This chain uses TRBV28 with TRBJ2-3; 8 nucleotides align to TRBD2. This CDR3 region has 18 residues. The V and J ends lost 3 bases and 3 bases, in that order; junction bases with no gene match: 14. Germline V gene lookup returns CDR1 MDHEN and CDR2 SYDVKM. The CDR3 loop is CASSFNPGGEEQTDTQYF. In DNA form, the CDR3 reads TGTGCCAGCAGTTTTAACCCCGGGGGGGAGGAGCAGACAGATACGCAGTATTTT.

This rearrangement joins TRBV30 to TRBJ2-5; 9 nucleotides agree with TRBD2. CDR1 GTSNPN and CDR2 SVGIG come from the germline V gene (reference sequence). Trimming cost V 2 bases and J 4 bases; bases outside gene matches: 8. There are 15 residues in the CDR3. The CDR3 DNA sequence: TGTGCCTGGAGTCGGGTAGCGGGGGAGTTAGAGACCCAGTACTTC. Translation: CAWSRVAGELETQYF.

The chain uses TRBV2 and TRBJ2-2, with 9 nucleotides matching TRBD1. The CDR3 consists of 14 residues. CDR1 is SNHLY, CDR2 FYNNEI, per germline. With V trimmed by 6 bases and J by 4 bases, 3 bases remained unmatched. The CDR3 nucleotides read TGTGCCAGCAGGCCGACAGGGGGCACCGGGGAGCTGTTTTTT. Its translation is CASRPTGGTGELFF.

V is TRBV19 and J is TRBJ2-3, with 7 bases that match TRBD2. This CDR3 comprises 17 residues. V trimming: 5 bases; J trimming: 2 bases; junction bases outside the gene matches: 13. Germline V gene data show CDR1 as LNHDA and CDR2 as SQIVND (reference sequence). The CDR3 region is CASSSRRASGNTDTQYF. The CDR3 DNA follows: TGTGCCAGTAGTTCAAGACGGGCTAGCGGTAACACAGATACGCAGTATTTT.

The chain is built from TRBV18 and TRBJ1-1; D is perhaps TRBD1 (6 bases). The CDR3 is 15 residues long. The V and J ends lost 3 bases and 5 bases respectively, with 16 bases between them. Germline lookup yields CDR1 KGHSH and CDR2 LQKENI. The CDR3 nucleotides are TGTGCCAGCTCACCTCCCACAGGGTTAATAACTGAAGCTTTCTTT. Translation: CASSPPTGLITEAFF. The variable domain in full, completed from reference TRBV18 and TRBJ1-1, reads NAGVMQNPRHLVRRRGQEARLRCSPMKGHSHVYWYRQLPEEGLKFMVYLQKENIIDESGMPKERFSAEFPKEGPSILRIQQVVRGDSAAYFCASSPPTGLITEAFFGQGTRLTVV.

This clone was found once. J is TRBJ2-7 and V is TRBV11-1; tentatively, D is TRBD1 (6 bases). Germline lookup yields CDR1 SGHAT and CDR2 FQDESV (reference sequence). V lost 5 bases to trimming and J lost 2 bases, with 10 bases between them. The CDR3 totals 13 residues. CDR3 bases: TGTGCCAGCAGCGCAGGGGATCCCTACGAGCAGTACTTC. Translation gives CASSAGDPYEQYF.

The genes are TRBV6-5 and TRBJ2-7, with 10 bases matching TRBD1. The CDR3 sequence is 15 residues long. The germline V gene encodes CDR1 MNHEY and CDR2 SVGAGI. The V segment lost 0 bases and the J segment 5 bases; nucleotides outside the gene matches: 4. The CDR3 is CASSYSWTGGNEQYF. Written as DNA, the CDR3 is TGTGCCAGCAGTTACTCGTGGACAGGGGGTAACGAGCAGTACTTC.

The chain carries TRBV9 and TRBJ1-2; TRBD1 matches 9 bases. The CDR3 covers 13 residues. Trimming cost V 4 bases and J 7 bases; bases outside gene matches: 5. Germline-derived CDR1 and CDR2 are SGDLS and YYNGEE. The CDR3 region has the DNA TGTGCCAGCAGCCCCAGACAGGGGGGTGGCTACACCTTC. It is translated as CASSPRQGGGYTF.

The gene calls are TRBV28 and TRBJ2-2, with a tentative D call TRBD2 (6 bases). The germline V gene has CDR1 MDHEN and CDR2 SYDVKM. V was pared by 11 bases and J by 0 bases, with 19 bases between. The CDR3 covers 16 residues. CDR3 DNA sequence: TGTGCCGCCACATCGGAGGGAGCCTCGAACACCGGGGAGCTGTTTTTT. This codes for CAATSEGASNTGELFF.

CDR3 sequence: CASSTRSSGSSYEQYF. DNA of the CDR3: TGTGCCAGCAGCACACGATCTAGCGGGAGTAGCTACGAGCAGTACTTC. The genes are TRBV7-2 and TRBJ2-7; 10 bases align to TRBD2. Germline CDR1 is SGHTA and CDR2 is FQGNSA. The V and J ends lost 5 bases and 3 bases, in that order; junction bases with no gene match: 10. The CDR3 runs 16 residues. The whole variable domain, filled in from reference TRBV7-2 and TRBJ2-7, reads GAGVSQSPSNKVTEKGKDVELRCDPISGHTALYWYRQSLGQGLEFLIYFQGNSAPDKSGLPSDRFSAERTGGSVSTLTIQRTQQEDSAVYLCASSTRSSGSSYEQYFGPGTRLTVT.

V gene TRBV25-1 combines with J gene TRBJ2-7, with 9 bases lining up with TRBD1. V shed 7 bases and J 2 bases; nucleotides not matched to a gene: 6. This CDR3 has 14 amino acids. CDR1 is MGHDK and CDR2 is SYGVNS in the germline V gene. The CDR3 region has the DNA TGTGCCAGCACCCCGGGACAGGGTCCCTACGAGCAGTACTTC. Translating it yields CASTPGQGPYEQYF.

The chain employs TRBV28 and TRBJ1-1; D ambiguous. CDR3 size: 15 residues. V shed 3 bases and J shed 8 bases, with 19 bases lying between them. Germline V lookup: CDR1 MDHEN, CDR2 SYDVKM. The CDR3 sequence: CASSLSGQTKAEAFF. The CDR3 nucleotides read TGTGCCAGCAGTTTGAGTGGTCAGACAAAGGCCGAAGCTTTCTTT.

The chain has TRBV4-1 and TRBJ2-3; 13 bases are a match to TRBD2. V was pared by 4 bases and J by 5 bases, with 12 bases of the junction left unmatched. The CDR3 consists of 18 residues. Germline V lookup: CDR1 MGHRA, CDR2 YSYEKL. The CDR3 spells CASSRSRRTSGSGDTQYF. CDR3 coding DNA: TGCGCCAGCAGCCGATCACGTAGGACTAGCGGGAGTGGAGATACGCAGTATTTT.

This chain joins TRBV11-2 and TRBJ2-1, with 10 nucleotides matching TRBD2. Looked up from germline, CDR1 is SGHAT and CDR2 is FQNNGV. The CDR3 spans 15 residues. V was pared by 3 bases and J by 9 bases, with 8 bases of the junction left unmatched. The CDR3, as DNA: TGTGCCAGCAGCTTGCAGCTAGCGGGAGTAGGTGAGCAGTTCTTC. Amino acid sequence: CASSLQLAGVGEQFF.

V is TRBV3-1 (or the pseudogene TRBV3-2) and J is TRBJ2-7, with D perhaps matching TRBD2 (5 bases). This CDR3 spans 15 amino acids. Looked up from germline, CDR1 is LGHDT and CDR2 is YNNKEL (reference sequence). Trimming cost V 3 bases and J 2 bases, with 14 bases left between them. DNA of the CDR3: TGTGCCAGCAGCCAGCCCGGACTGGATCCCTACGAGCAGTACTTC. Residues: CASSQPGLDPYEQYF.

This chain joins TRBV7-3 and TRBJ1-1; a weak D match, TRBD1 (5 bases). Germline values: CDR1 SGHTA, CDR2 FQGTGA. This CDR3 has 13 amino acids. V dropped 5 bases and J dropped 1 base, with 8 bases sitting between them. The CDR3 is CASSTQANTEAFF. DNA of the CDR3: TGTGCCAGCAGCACACAGGCGAACACTGAAGCTTTCTTT.

The gene calls are TRBV7-2 and TRBJ2-5, with D possibly TRBD2 on 6 matching bases. CDR1 and CDR2 (germline): SGHTA, FQGNSA. V shed 2 bases and J shed 5 bases, with 12 bases lying between them. CDR3 length: 14 amino acids. In DNA, the CDR3 is TGTGCCAGCAGCTTAAGGCAGGGAGGTGAGACCCAGTACTTC. It codes for CASSLRQGGETQYF.

This chain uses TRBV3-1 (or the pseudogene TRBV3-2) with TRBJ2-2, with D perhaps TRBD2 (6 bases). Trimming cost V 5 bases and J 6 bases, with 7 bases left between them. The CDR3 consists of 12 residues. Germline-derived CDR1 and CDR2 are LGHDT and YNNKEL (reference sequence). The CDR3 DNA sequence: TGTGCCAGCAGCACGGGGGCCGGGGAGCTGTTTTTT. Its protein is CASSTGAGELFF.

This clone has more than one count but fewer than ten. The V gene is TRBV7-9, the J gene TRBJ2-7, with D perhaps TRBD2 (6 bases). Trimming stripped 5 bases from V and 5 bases from J, with 13 bases between. CDR1 and CDR2 (germline): SEHNR, FQNEAQ (reference sequence). This CDR3 has 13 residues. The CDR3, as DNA: TGTGCCAGCAGCCGCGGAGGGTTCCACGAGCAGTACTTC. Encoded protein: CASSRGGFHEQYF.

This chain uses TRBV19 with TRBJ1-2; 9 bases line up with TRBD1. The V segment lost 7 bases and the J segment 4 bases; nucleotides outside the gene matches: 13. The CDR3 is 16 amino acids. The germline CDR1 and CDR2 sequences are LNHDA and SQIVND (reference sequence). Here the CDR3 reads CASTRRQGEAFYGYTF. CDR3 sequence (DNA): TGTGCCAGTACCCGGAGACAGGGGGAAGCGTTCTATGGCTACACCTTC.

The chain recombines TRBV7-9 with TRBJ1-1, with 8 bases aligning to TRBD1. Germline CDR1 is SEHNR and CDR2 is FQNEAQ (reference sequence). Trimming took 2 bases from V and 6 from J; bases not matched to a gene: 5. The CDR3 totals 14 residues. CDR3 in amino acids: CASSLRDRLAEAFF. DNA of the CDR3: TGTGCCAGCAGCTTAAGGGACAGGTTGGCTGAAGCTTTCTTT.

The chain joins TRBV21-1 to TRBJ1-4; the tabulated D call, TRBD1, remains unverified against the DNA. TRBV21-1 is a pseudogene locus. CDR3 length equals 12 residues. The CDR3 loop is CASNPDRGKLFF. Written as DNA, the CDR3 is TGTGCCAGCAACCCGGACAGGGGAAAACTGTTTTTT.

The V call is TRBV19, the J call TRBJ1-2, with D possibly TRBD1 on 5 matching bases. This CDR3 spans 12 amino acids. Germline CDR1 LNHDA, CDR2 SQIVND (reference sequence). The ends were cut back, 11 bases at V and 3 bases at J, with 13 bases in the middle. The CDR3: CAGGREDYGYTF. DNA for the CDR3: TGTGCCGGGGGACGGGAGGACTATGGCTACACCTTC.